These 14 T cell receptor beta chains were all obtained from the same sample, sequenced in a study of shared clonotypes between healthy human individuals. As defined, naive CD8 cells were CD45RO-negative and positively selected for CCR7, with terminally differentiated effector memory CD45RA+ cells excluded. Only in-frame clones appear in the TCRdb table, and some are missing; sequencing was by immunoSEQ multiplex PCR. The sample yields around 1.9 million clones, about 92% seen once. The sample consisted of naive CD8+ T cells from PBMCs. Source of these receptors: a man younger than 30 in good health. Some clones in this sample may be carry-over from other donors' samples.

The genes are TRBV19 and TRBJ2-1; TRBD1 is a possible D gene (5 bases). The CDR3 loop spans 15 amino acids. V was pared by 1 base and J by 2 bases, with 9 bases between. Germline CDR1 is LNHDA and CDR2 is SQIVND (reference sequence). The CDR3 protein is CASSIGGPTYNEQFF. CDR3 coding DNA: TGTGCCAGTAGTATAGGGGGCCCTACCTACAATGAGCAGTTCTTC.

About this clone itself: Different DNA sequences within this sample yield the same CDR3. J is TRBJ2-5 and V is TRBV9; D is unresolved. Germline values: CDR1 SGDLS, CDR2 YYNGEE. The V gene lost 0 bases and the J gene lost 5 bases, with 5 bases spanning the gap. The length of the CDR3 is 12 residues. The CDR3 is CASSVVGETQYF. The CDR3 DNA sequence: TGTGCCAGCAGCGTAGTAGGGGAGACCCAGTACTTC.

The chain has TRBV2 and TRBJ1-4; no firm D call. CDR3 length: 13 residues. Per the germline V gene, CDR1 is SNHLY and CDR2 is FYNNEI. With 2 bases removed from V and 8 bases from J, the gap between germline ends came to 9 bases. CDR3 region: CASSERSEEKLFF. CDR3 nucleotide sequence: TGTGCCAGCAGTGAAAGGTCTGAGGAAAAACTGTTTTTT.

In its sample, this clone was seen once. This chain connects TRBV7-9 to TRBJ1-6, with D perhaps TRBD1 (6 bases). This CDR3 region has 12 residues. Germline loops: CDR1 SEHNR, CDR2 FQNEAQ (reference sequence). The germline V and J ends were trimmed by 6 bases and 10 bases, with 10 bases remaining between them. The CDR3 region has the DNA TGTGCCAGCAGAACAGGGAGCTCACCCCTCCACTTT. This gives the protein CASRTGSSPLHF.

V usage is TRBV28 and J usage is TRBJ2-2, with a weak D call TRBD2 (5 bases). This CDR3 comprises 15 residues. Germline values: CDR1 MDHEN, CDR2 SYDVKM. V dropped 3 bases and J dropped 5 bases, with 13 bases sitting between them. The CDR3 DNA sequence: TGTGCCAGCAGTTTCGAGGGAGTTCGAACCGGGGAGCTGTTTTTT. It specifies CASSFEGVRTGELFF.

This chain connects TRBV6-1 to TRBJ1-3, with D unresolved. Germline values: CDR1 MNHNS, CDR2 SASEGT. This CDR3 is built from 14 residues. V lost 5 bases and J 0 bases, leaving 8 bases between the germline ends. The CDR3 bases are TGTGCCAGCAGTTTCACGGGCTCTGGAAACACCATATATTTT. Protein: CASSFTGSGNTIYF.

CDR3 sequence reads: CASRDPYNEQFF. CDR3 bases: TGTGCCAGCAGGGACCCCTACAATGAGCAGTTCTTC. V and J are TRBV6-1 and TRBJ2-1; the D is unclear. Germline lookup yields CDR1 MNHNS and CDR2 SASEGT. V shed 6 bases and J shed 2 bases, with 5 bases lying between them. The CDR3 runs to 12 residues.

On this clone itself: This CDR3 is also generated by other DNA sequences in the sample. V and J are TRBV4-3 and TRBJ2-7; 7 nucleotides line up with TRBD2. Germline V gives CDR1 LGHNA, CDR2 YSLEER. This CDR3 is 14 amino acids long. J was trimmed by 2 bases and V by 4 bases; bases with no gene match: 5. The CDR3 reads CASSPSSGTYEQYF. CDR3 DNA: TGCGCCAGCAGCCCGTCTAGCGGAACCTACGAGCAGTACTTC.

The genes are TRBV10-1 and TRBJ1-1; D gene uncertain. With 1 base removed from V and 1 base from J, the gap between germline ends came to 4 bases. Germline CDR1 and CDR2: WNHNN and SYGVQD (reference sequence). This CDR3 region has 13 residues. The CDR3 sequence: CASSEYENTEAFF. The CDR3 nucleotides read TGCGCCAGCAGTGAGTACGAGAACACTGAAGCTTTCTTT.

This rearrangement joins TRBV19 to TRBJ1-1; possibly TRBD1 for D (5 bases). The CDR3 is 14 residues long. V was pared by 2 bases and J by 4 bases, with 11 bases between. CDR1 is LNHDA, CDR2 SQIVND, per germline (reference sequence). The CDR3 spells CASSILGRGTEAFF. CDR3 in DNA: TGTGCCAGTAGTATATTGGGGCGCGGCACTGAAGCTTTCTTT.

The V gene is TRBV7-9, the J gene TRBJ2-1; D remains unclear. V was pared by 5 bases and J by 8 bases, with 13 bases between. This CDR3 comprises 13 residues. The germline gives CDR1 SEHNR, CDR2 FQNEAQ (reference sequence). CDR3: CASSPERFDEQFF. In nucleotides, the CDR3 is TGTGCCAGCAGCCCAGAGAGGTTCGATGAGCAGTTCTTC.

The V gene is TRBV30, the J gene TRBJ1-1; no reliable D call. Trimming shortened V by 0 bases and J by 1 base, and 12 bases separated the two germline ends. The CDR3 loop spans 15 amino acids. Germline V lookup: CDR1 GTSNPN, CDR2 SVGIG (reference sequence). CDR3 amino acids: CAWSVRGMGNTEAFF. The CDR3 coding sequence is TGTGCCTGGAGTGTTAGAGGGATGGGGAACACTGAAGCTTTCTTT.

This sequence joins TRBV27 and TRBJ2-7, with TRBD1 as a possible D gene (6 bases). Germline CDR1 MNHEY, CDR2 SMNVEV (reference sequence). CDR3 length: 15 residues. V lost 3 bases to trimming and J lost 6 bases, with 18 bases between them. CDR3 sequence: CASSFGTGFSGEQYF. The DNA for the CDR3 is TGTGCCAGCAGTTTTGGAACAGGGTTTTCGGGCGAGCAGTACTTC.

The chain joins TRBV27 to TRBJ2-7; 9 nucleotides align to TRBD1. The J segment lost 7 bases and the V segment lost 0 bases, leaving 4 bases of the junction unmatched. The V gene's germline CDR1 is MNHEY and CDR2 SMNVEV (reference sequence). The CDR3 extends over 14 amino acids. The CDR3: CASSLSDRGWEQYF. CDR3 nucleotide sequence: TGTGCCAGCAGTTTATCGGACAGGGGTTGGGAGCAGTACTTC.